Listed here are 14 T cell receptor beta chains from one sample, sequenced in a study of blood T cells in healthy people across ages. Primers used in a second PCR of roughly 6 to 11 cycles were a sample-barcoded 5' primer and a J-beta primer mix. MiXCR, applied by TCRdb to the 5' RACE reads, yields one record per CDR3 protein. The sample consists of under 800,000 distinct CDR3 sequences, roughly 43% of them appearing once. What was sequenced was blood. These TCRs come from a woman aged 60-75 years in good health.

This sequence joins TRBV9 and TRBJ2-7, with D unresolved. Trimming took off 0 bases at V and 0 bases at J, with 7 bases between the two ends. Germline CDR1 SGDLS, CDR2 YYNGEE. There are 14 residues in the CDR3. The CDR3 protein is CASSVADNSYEQYF. CDR3 bases: TGTGCCAGCAGCGTAGCCGACAACTCCTACGAGCAGTACTTC.

The chain links TRBV4-3 to TRBJ2-2, with 9 bases lining up with TRBD2. J gave up 3 bases and V 4 bases, and 9 bases lay outside the gene matches. The CDR3 runs to 17 residues. Germline V gene lookup returns CDR1 LGHNA and CDR2 YSLEER. CDR3 residues: CASSPRGVAGDTGELFF. Here the CDR3 DNA reads TGCGCCAGCAGCCCCCGTGGGGTAGCGGGAGACACCGGGGAGCTGTTTTTT.

The rearrangement links TRBV27 to TRBJ2-3; 7 bases line up with TRBD2. The CDR3 has 15 amino acids. Germline CDR1 and CDR2: MNHEY and SMNVEV (reference sequence). V was pared by 6 bases and J by 3 bases, with 9 bases of the junction left unmatched. The CDR3 DNA reads as TGTGCCAGCAGAGGGCTAGCGGCCAATACAGATACGCAGTATTTT. It codes for CASRGLAANTDTQYF.

The chain links TRBV18 to TRBJ2-5; TRBD2 aligns across 14 bases. This CDR3 spans 17 amino acids. CDR1 KGHSH and CDR2 LQKENI come from the germline V gene. V shed 3 bases, J shed 2 bases, and the junction held 5 bases outside the gene matches. CDR3 sequence (DNA): TGTGCCAGCTCACCGGGACTAGCGGGAGTCAGGCAAGAGACCCAGTACTTC. Its translation: CASSPGLAGVRQETQYF.

A word on this clonotype: The junction departs from the called germline gene at one end, perhaps through a read error. The chain carries TRBV20-1 and TRBJ1-5; TRBD1 is a possible D gene (6 bases). The CDR3 is 16 amino acids. Germline values: CDR1 DFQATT, CDR2 SNEGSKA (reference sequence). Here the CDR3 reads CSANSDSLNGNRPQHF. The CDR3 DNA is TGCAGTGCTAACTCGGACAGCTTAAATGGCAATCGGCCCCAGCATTTT.

The V call is TRBV6-2 or TRBV6-3, the J call TRBJ2-1; D gene unclear. The length of the CDR3 is 16 residues. The V gene lost 5 bases and the J gene lost 0 bases, with 14 bases spanning the gap. In germline, CDR1 is MNHEY, CDR2 SVGEGT. As DNA, the CDR3 is TGTGCCAGCAGTCTCGAACCCTTACTCTCCTACAATGAGCAGTTCTTC. This translates into CASSLEPLLSYNEQFF.

A remark on this clonotype: This may stem from a read error, because a much larger clone lies one nucleotide away. This sequence joins TRBV11-2 and TRBJ2-7; 9 bases agree with TRBD2. The CDR3 sequence is 13 residues long. Germline trimming cut 3 bases from V and 11 bases from J; bases unmatched to any gene: 8. Germline CDR1 SGHAT, CDR2 FQNNGV. CDR3 amino acids: CASSLERGAPKYF. Written as DNA, the CDR3 is TGTGCCAGCAGCTTGGAGCGGGGGGCCCCTAAGTACTTC.

This clonotype has a handful of counts. The chain employs TRBV20-1 and TRBJ2-1, with D uncertain. The CDR3 is 15 amino acids. Germline V CDR1 and CDR2: DFQATT, SNEGSKA (reference sequence). V lost 0 bases and J lost 1, with 10 bases in between. Here the CDR3 reads CSARESFISYNEQFF. The CDR3 region has the DNA TGCAGTGCTAGAGAGTCGTTCATATCCTACAATGAGCAGTTCTTC.

The chain recombines TRBV5-1 with TRBJ2-4; 7 bases are shared with TRBD1. Trimming at V came to 4 bases and at J to 4 bases, leaving 8 bases not matched to a gene. The CDR3 contains 15 residues. In germline, CDR1 is SGHRS, CDR2 YFSETQ. CDR3 loop: CASSTSGTVKNIQYF. Here the CDR3 DNA reads TGCGCCAGCAGCACGTCCGGGACAGTGAAAAACATTCAGTACTTC.

There are a few counts of this clonotype. This sequence joins TRBV6-5 and TRBJ2-5; no firm D call. The V gene's germline CDR1 is MNHEY and CDR2 SVGAGI. The CDR3 is 15 residues long. V lost 0 bases to trimming and J lost 2 bases, with 10 bases between them. The CDR3 nucleotides read TGTGCCAGCAGTTACTCGAGTGTCGGACAAGAGACCCAGTACTTC. This translates into CASSYSSVGQETQYF.

This clonotype was counted at least ten times. The chain uses TRBV7-9 and TRBJ1-4; D call uncertain. Trimming took off 4 bases at V and 6 bases at J, with 9 bases between the two ends. Germline V gives CDR1 SEHNR, CDR2 FQNEAQ (reference sequence). The CDR3 runs 13 residues. CDR3 sequence: CASSYIVHEKLFF. In DNA, the CDR3 is TGTGCCAGCAGCTACATCGTGCATGAAAAACTGTTTTTT.

This chain links TRBV28 with TRBJ1-5; maybe TRBD1 (6 bases). Trimming took off 7 bases at V and 6 bases at J, with 19 bases between the two ends. Germline V CDR1 and CDR2: MDHEN, SYDVKM. The CDR3 has 15 residues. CDR3 loop: CASTQWGGASQPQHF. The CDR3 nucleotides read TGTGCCAGCACCCAATGGGGGGGCGCGAGTCAGCCCCAGCATTTT.

This clonotype has just a few counts. J is TRBJ2-7 and V is TRBV20-1, with a tentative D call TRBD2 (5 bases). Trimming left V 1 base short and J 4 bases short, with 14 bases between. The germline V gene has CDR1 DFQATT and CDR2 SNEGSKA (reference sequence). The CDR3 is 14 amino acids. In DNA, the CDR3 is TGCAGTGCTAGAGGGATACATGGGGAGTACGAGCAGTACTTC. Protein: CSARGIHGEYEQYF.

V is TRBV7-9 and J is TRBJ2-1; perhaps TRBD1 as D (7 bases). The germline gives CDR1 SEHNR, CDR2 FQNEAQ (reference sequence). The CDR3 is made up of 19 amino acids. The V gene lost 4 bases and the J gene lost 2 bases, with 24 bases spanning the gap. This CDR3 reads CASSSLTMSGGPTYNEQFF. The CDR3 DNA follows: TGTGCCAGCAGCTCACTAACGATGTCAGGGGGGCCAACCTACAATGAGCAGTTCTTC.